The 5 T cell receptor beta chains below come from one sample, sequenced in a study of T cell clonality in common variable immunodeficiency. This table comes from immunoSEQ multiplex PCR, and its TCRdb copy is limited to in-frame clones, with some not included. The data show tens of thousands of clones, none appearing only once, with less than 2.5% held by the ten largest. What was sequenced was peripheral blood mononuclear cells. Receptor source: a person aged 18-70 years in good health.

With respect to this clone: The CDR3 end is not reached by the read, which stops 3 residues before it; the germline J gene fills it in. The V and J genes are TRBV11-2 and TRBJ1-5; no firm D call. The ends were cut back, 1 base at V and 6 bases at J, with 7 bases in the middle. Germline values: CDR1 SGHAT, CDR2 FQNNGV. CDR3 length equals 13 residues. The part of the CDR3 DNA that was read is TGTGCCAGCAGCTTAGGGTTCGGTCAGCCC. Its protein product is CASSLGFGQP. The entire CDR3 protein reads CASSLGFGQPQHF.

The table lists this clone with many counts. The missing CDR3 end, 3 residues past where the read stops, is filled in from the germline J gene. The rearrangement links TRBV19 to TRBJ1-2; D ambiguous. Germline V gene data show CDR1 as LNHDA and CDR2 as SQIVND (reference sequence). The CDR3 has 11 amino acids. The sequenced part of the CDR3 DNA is TGTGCCAGTAGTTTCCTAGGAGGC. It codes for CASSFLGG. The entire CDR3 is CASSFLGGYTF.

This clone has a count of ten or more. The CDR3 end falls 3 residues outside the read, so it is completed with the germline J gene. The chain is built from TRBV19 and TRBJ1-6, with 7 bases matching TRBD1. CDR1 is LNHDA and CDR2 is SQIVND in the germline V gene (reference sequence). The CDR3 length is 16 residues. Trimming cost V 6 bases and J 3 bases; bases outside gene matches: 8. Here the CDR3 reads CASRGGRGLYNSPLHF. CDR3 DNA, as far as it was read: TGTGCCAGTAGAGGGGGCAGGGGCCTCTATAATTCACCC.

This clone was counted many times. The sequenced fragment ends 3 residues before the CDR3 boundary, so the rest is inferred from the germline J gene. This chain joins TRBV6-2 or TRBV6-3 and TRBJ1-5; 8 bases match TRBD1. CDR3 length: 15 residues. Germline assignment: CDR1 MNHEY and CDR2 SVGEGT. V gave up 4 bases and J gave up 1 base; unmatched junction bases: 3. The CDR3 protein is CASSSQGASNQPQHF. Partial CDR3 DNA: TGTGCCAGCAGTTCCCAGGGGGCCAGCAATCAGCCC.

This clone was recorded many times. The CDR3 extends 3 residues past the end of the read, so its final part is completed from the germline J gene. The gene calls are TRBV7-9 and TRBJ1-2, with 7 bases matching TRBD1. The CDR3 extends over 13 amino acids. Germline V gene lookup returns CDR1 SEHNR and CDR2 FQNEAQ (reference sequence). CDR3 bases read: TGTGCCAGCAGCCACCCGGGACAGCTGCGC. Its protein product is CASSHPGQLR. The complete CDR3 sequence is CASSHPGQLRYTF.